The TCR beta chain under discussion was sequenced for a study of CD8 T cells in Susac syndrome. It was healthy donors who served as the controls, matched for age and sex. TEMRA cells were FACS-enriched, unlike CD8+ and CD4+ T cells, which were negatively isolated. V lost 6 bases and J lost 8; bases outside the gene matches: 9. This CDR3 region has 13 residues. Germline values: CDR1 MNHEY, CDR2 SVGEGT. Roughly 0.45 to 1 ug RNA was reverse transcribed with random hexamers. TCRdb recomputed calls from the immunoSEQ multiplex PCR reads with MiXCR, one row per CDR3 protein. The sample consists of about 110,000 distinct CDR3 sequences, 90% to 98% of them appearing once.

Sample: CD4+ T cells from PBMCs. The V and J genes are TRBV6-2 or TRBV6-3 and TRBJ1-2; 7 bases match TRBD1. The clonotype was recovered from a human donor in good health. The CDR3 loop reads CASSYGQVPGYTF. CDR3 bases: TGTGCCAGCAGCTACGGACAGGTTCCCGGCTACACCTTC.